This T cell receptor (beta chain) was profiled in a study of blood T cell repertoires in COVID-19. Germline lookup yields CDR1 MNHEY and CDR2 SVGAGI. The length of the CDR3 is 14 residues. The germline V and J ends were trimmed by 6 bases and 0 bases, with 12 bases remaining between them. Clones were read by immunoSEQ multiplex PCR, and TCRdb kept only the in-frame ones, dropping some. The data hold around 46,000 clones, with around 87% observed a single time. V usage is TRBV6-5 and J usage is TRBJ2-7; D is unclear. This TCR came from a middle-aged man with active COVID-19. The material sequenced was peripheral blood. The CDR3 sequence is CASRRLNPSYEQYF. The CDR3 region has the DNA TGTGCCAGCAGGCGGCTAAACCCCTCCTACGAGCAGTACTTC.